A selection of T cell receptor beta chains follows, all from one sample in a study of T cell responses to AZD1222 COVID-19 vaccine. Measured with immunoSEQ multiplex PCR; TCRdb has only the in-frame clones, and not every one. The sample gives around 140,000 clones, around 92% of which show up once; roughly 3.6% is in the top ten. This specimen consisted of peripheral blood, obtained 28 days after the second AZD1222 dose. Source of these receptors: an adult who received the AZD1222 COVID-19 vaccine. Both conserved end residues are part of each CDR3. D genes are given only for firm matches. The size of a clone is reported for some rows only, either as once, few or many, or as a class for expanded clones.

D gene: NA
clone size: NA
J gene: TRBJ2-7
V gene: TRBV19
CDR3 protein: CASSLKGAHEQYF
CDR3 DNA: TGTGCCAGTAGCCTGAAAGGGGCCCACGAGCAGTACTTC

D gene: NA
clone size: NA
J gene: TRBJ1-1
V gene: TRBV3-1/TRBV3-2
CDR3 protein: CASSHSGGEAFF
CDR3 DNA: TGTGCCAGCAGCCATTCAGGTGGTGAAGCTTTCTTT

D gene: TRBD1
clone size: NA
J gene: TRBJ1-1
V gene: TRBV5-5
CDR3 protein: CASSSPGRGHTEAFF
CDR3 DNA: TGTGCCAGCAGCTCTCCCGGCAGGGGGCATACTGAAGCTTTCTTT

D gene: NA
clone size: NA
J gene: TRBJ2-5
V gene: TRBV20-1
CDR3 protein: CSASLETQYF
CDR3 DNA: TGCAGTGCTAGCCTTGAGACCCAGTACTTC

D gene: TRBD1
clone size: NA
J gene: TRBJ1-3
V gene: TRBV3-1/TRBV3-2
CDR3 protein: CASSRRDSSGNTIYF
CDR3 DNA: TGTGCCAGCAGCCGCCGGGACAGCTCTGGAAACACCATATATTTT

D gene: TRBD1
clone size: NA
J gene: TRBJ1-1
V gene: TRBV19
CDR3 protein: CASRHRTGKDTEAFF
CDR3 DNA: TGTGCCAGTAGGCACCGGACAGGGAAGGACACTGAAGCTTTCTTT

D gene: NA
clone size: NA
J gene: TRBJ1-5
V gene: TRBV3-1/TRBV3-2
CDR3 protein: CASCWPQHF
CDR3 DNA: TGTGCCAGCTGCTGGCCCCAGCATTTT

D gene: NA
clone size: NA
J gene: TRBJ2-7
V gene: TRBV5-1
CDR3 protein: CASSLDLREQYF
CDR3 DNA: TGCGCCAGCAGCTTGGACCTTCGGGAGCAGTACTTC

D gene: NA
clone size: NA
J gene: TRBJ1-2
V gene: TRBV5-1
CDR3 protein: CASSSGAAANYGYTF
CDR3 DNA: TGCGCCAGCAGCTCGGGGGCGGCAGCGAACTATGGCTACACCTTC

D gene: NA
clone size: few
J gene: TRBJ1-2
V gene: TRBV28
CDR3 protein: CASTRGSNYGYTF
CDR3 DNA: TGTGCCAGCACCCGGGGCTCTAACTATGGCTACACCTTC

D gene: NA
clone size: NA
J gene: TRBJ2-5
V gene: TRBV6-2/TRBV6-3
CDR3 protein: CASSSYGGETQYF
CDR3 DNA: TGTGCCAGCAGTTCGTACGGTGGAGAGACCCAGTACTTC

D gene: TRBD1
clone size: NA
J gene: TRBJ1-2
V gene: TRBV6-1
CDR3 protein: CASSEGTGVYGYTF
CDR3 DNA: TGTGCCAGCAGTGAAGGCACAGGGGTGTATGGCTACACCTTC

D gene: NA
clone size: NA
J gene: TRBJ2-3
V gene: TRBV30
CDR3 protein: CAWSDFTSTDTQYF
CDR3 DNA: TGTGCCTGGAGTGACTTCACAAGTACGGATACGCAGTATTTT

D gene: NA
clone size: NA
J gene: TRBJ2-2
V gene: TRBV4-2
CDR3 protein: CASSRGENTGELFF
CDR3 DNA: TGTGCCAGCAGCCGCGGGGAGAACACCGGGGAGCTGTTTTTT

D gene: TRBD1
clone size: NA
J gene: TRBJ2-5
V gene: TRBV28
CDR3 protein: CASSSRDRIQETQYF
CDR3 DNA: TGTGCCAGCTCCTCCCGGGACAGGATCCAAGAGACCCAGTACTTC

D gene: NA
clone size: NA
J gene: TRBJ1-5
V gene: TRBV30
CDR3 protein: CAWSVGGGNQPQHF
CDR3 DNA: TGTGCCTGGAGTGTAGGGGGGGGCAATCAGCCCCAGCATTTT

D gene: NA
clone size: NA
J gene: TRBJ1-2
V gene: TRBV4-1
CDR3 protein: CASSQVYIGNGYGYTF
CDR3 DNA: TGCGCCAGCAGCCAAGTTTATATAGGCAACGGCTATGGCTACACCTTC

D gene: TRBD2
clone size: NA
J gene: TRBJ2-5
V gene: TRBV5-1
CDR3 protein: CASSLGASGETQYF
CDR3 DNA: TGCGCCAGCAGCTTGGGCGCTAGCGGAGAGACCCAGTACTTC

D gene: NA
clone size: NA
J gene: TRBJ1-6
V gene: TRBV7-6
CDR3 protein: CASSLEAGFYNSPLHF
CDR3 DNA: TGTGCCAGCAGCTTAGAGGCAGGATTCTATAATTCACCCCTCCACTTT

D gene: NA
clone size: NA
J gene: TRBJ2-2
V gene: TRBV18
CDR3 protein: CASSPNVEGSLFF
CDR3 DNA: TGTGCCAGCTCACCTAATGTAGAGGGATCGCTGTTTTTT

D gene: NA
clone size: once
J gene: TRBJ1-5
V gene: TRBV19
CDR3 protein: CASRFLDQPQHF
CDR3 DNA: TGTGCCAGTCGATTCCTCGATCAGCCCCAGCATTTT

D gene: NA
clone size: NA
J gene: TRBJ2-1
V gene: TRBV6-4
CDR3 protein: CASRADSYNEQFF
CDR3 DNA: TGTGCCAGCCGAGCTGACAGTTACAATGAGCAGTTCTTC

D gene: NA
clone size: NA
J gene: TRBJ1-5
V gene: TRBV3-1/TRBV3-2
CDR3 protein: CASSARGAQPQHF
CDR3 DNA: TGTGCCAGCAGCGCCAGGGGTGCTCAGCCCCAGCATTTT